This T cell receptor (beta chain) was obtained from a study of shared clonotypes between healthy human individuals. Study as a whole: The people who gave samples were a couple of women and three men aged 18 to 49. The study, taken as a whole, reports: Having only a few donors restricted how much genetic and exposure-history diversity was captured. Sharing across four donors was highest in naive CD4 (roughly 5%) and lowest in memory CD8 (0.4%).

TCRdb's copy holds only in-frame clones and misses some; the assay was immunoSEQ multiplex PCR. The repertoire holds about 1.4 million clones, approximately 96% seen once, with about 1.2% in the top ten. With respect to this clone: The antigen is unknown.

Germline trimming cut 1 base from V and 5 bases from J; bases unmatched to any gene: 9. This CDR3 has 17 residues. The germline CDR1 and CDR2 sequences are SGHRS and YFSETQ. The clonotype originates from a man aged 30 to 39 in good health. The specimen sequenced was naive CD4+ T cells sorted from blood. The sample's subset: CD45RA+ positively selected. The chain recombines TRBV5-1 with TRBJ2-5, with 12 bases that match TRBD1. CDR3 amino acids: CASSLSFGTGGWETQYF. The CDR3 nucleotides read TGCGCCAGCAGCTTGTCCTTCGGGACAGGGGGCTGGGAGACCCAGTACTTC.